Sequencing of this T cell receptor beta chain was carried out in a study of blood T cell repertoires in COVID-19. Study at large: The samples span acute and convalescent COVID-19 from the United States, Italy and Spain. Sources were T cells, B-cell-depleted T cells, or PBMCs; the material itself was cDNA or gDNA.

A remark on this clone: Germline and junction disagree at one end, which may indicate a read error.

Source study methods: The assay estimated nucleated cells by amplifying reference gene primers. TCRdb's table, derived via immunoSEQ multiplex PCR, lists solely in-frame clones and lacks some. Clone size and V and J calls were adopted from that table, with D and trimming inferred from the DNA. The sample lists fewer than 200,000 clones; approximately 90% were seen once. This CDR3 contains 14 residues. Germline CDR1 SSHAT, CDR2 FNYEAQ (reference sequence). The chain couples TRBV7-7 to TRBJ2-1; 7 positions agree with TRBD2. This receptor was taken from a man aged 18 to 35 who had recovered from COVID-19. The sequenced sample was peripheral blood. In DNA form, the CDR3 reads TGTGCTAGCAGCCAAAGCGGGACTCACAATGAGCAGTTCTTC. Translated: CASSQSGTHNEQFF.